This entry is about one TCR beta chain. Its target antigen remains unknown. Base quality data are lacking; no much larger clone is found one base away. The data originate from a study of human T cells and chemical hapten exposure (dated by TCRdb to the early 2020s). Turning to the overall study: For sensitization, 2% DPC in acetone was applied to an approximately 2 cm by approximately 2 cm area of upper inner arm skin. Throughout the study period of 20 to 25 weeks, patients also received therapeutic DPC doses to the scalp every week. Patch tests used Finn chambers with 0.01% DPC on the upper back, scored after 6 days by International Contact Dermatitis Research Group standards. Alopecia areata with under or over 50% scalp involvement, alopecia totalis and alopecia universalis were represented in the patient cohort, which was mostly female. The libraries were sequenced as a pool, and the TCR yield per sample differed mostly because of small variations in library volumes within the pool. The study tracked peripheral blood TCR repertoire changes in vivo during primary and secondary sensitization to the hapten diphenylcyclopropenone (DPC) in alopecia patients. Blood samples were taken from patients before sensitization (week 0) and then at 2, 6 and about 24 weeks after DPC sensitization. For TCR sequencing, blood came from about 29 alopecia patients at anywhere from one to four time points (pre-sensitization, 2, 6 and 24 weeks). On the study overall, not on this receptor specifically: Because every patient had alopecia, a presumed autoimmune disease, the patients' immune response might differ from that of healthy individuals. Patch test score was positively correlated with the number of PT1 expanded TCRs, with significance at thresholds 8, 16 and 32 but not at 4. DPC sensitization did not change the number of TCRs with a frequency above 1 in 1000, and there was no evidence of changes in global repertoire structure. Repeated subsampling changed both the strength of the expansion versus patch-test correlation and the threshold at which the correlation became significant. Expanded TCRs formed significantly more large CDR3 similarity clusters than pre-sensitization or healthy control sets, consistent with antigen-driven responses.

Library preparation employed RACE. Sequencing was carried out with a NextSeq 500. During library preparation, unique molecular identifiers were attached to individual cDNA molecules so that TCRs could be counted in a quantitative, reproducible way. Both TCR alpha and TCR beta chains were sequenced from each blood RNA sample. As for how the authors treated the data: The median number of TCRs per sample was around 96,000, ranging from about 20,000 to 750,000. The Decombinator software suite was used to annotate the V, J and CDR3 of the TCR reads. For the PS versus PT1 abundance plots, all samples were subsampled to the same number of TCRs (28,000). Expanded TCRs were defined as absent before sensitization and observed at least eight times at the 2-week time point. TCRdb took the public reads, trimmed them with fastp at Q25, ran MiXCR for clone calling and kept in-frame beta chains. Rows with a matching CDR3 protein are joined into one entry that keeps the most common DNA and genes. These V and J calls are TCRdb output, not the study's own analysis. In all, the sample holds about 290,000 distinct CDR3 sequences, and approximately 7.5% of those were seen once. The ten largest account for more than 0.95% of the sample.

Interpreted using the paper, the time point label stands for: pre-sensitization, week 0. The sample's treatment or condition label, decoded: therapeutic diphenylcyclopropenone sensitization with weekly scalp DPC. At every patch-test visit, the blood draw took place before the patch test was put on. To be eligible, patients had to be aged 18 to 70, diagnosed with alopecia and judged suitable for DPC therapy, while pregnant patients were excluded. Total RNA was isolated from unfractionated whole blood collected in Tempus Blood RNA tubes. CDR1 and CDR2 are read off the germline V gene as SGHRS and YFSETQ. V is cut by 0 bases and J by 4 bases, and the space between the germline ends is 12 bases. From its cysteine to its phenylalanine, the CDR3 spans 15 amino acids. The CDR3 DNA has 45 bases and is translated from base 1.

Sequenced material: whole blood, taken in connection with sensitization to the hapten diphenylcyclopropenone (DPC). The rearrangement combines TRBV5-1 with TRBJ2-3; a confident D gene designation cannot be given. The receptor comes from a man aged 18 to 35 with alopecia areata. Some clones in this sample may be carry-over from other donors' samples. The CDR3 amino acid sequence is: CASSLVSMDPDTQYF. The sequence in DNA is TGCGCCAGCAGCTTGGTCAGCATGGACCCAGATACGCAGTATTTT. The CDR3 plus the reference TRBV5-1 and TRBJ2-3 genes for the other parts give the full variable domain: KAGVTQTPRYLIKTRGQQVTLSCSPISGHRSVSWYQQTPGQGLQFLFEYFSETQRNKGNFPGRFSGRQFSNSRSEMNVSTLELGDSALYLCASSLVSMDPDTQYFGPGTRLTVL.